This entry is about one TCR beta chain. Its antigen is undetermined. This specimen comes from a study of T cell responses to AZD1222 COVID-19 vaccine. As for the study in general: Recipients boosted at about 4 weeks or about 12 weeks are pooled.

General study points: Donors were chiefly white British, with a greater number of females, and clonal diversity was perhaps underestimated.

The CDR3 has 15 residues. The germline V and J ends were trimmed by 2 bases and 4 bases, with 12 bases remaining between them. Germline CDR1 MDHEN, CDR2 SYDVKM. Clones were sequenced by immunoSEQ multiplex PCR, and TCRdb holds only the in-frame ones, with some missing. The sample gives approximately 71,000 clones, about three quarters of which show up once; about 12% is in the top ten. This TCR came from an adult in good health. Sequenced here: peripheral blood, sampled on day 0 of AZD1222 vaccination. This chain connects TRBV28 to TRBJ1-3; no clear D gene. CDR3 protein: CASSLKGSLGNTIYF. As DNA, the CDR3 is TGTGCCAGCAGTTTAAAAGGTAGTCTGGGAAACACCATATATTTT.